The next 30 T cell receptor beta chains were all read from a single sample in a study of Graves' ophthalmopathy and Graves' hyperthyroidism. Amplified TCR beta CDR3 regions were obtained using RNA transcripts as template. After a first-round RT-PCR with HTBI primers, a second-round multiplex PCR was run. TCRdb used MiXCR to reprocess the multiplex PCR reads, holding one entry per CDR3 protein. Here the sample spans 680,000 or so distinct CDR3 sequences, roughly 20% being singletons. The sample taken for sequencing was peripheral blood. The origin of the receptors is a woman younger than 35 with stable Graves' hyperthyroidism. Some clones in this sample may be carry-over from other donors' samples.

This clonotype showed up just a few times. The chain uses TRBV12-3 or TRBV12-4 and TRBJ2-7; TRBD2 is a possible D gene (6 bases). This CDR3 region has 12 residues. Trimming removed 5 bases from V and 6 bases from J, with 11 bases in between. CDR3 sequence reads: CASSADGGEQYF. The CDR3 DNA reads TGTGCCAGCAGTGCGGACGGGGGCGAGCAGTACTTC.

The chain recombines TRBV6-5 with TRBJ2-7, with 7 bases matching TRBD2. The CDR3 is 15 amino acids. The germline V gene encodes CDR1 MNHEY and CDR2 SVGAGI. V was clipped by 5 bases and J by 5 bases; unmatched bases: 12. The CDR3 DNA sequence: TGTGCCAGCAGTAACCGGGACCTAGGGAGGGACGAGCAGTACTTC. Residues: CASSNRDLGRDEQYF.

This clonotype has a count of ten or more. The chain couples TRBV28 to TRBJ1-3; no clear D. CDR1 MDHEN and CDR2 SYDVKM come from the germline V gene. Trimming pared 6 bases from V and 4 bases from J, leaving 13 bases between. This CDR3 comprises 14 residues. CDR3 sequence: CASSPSHLGNTIYF. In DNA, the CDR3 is TGTGCCAGCAGCCCCTCCCACCTGGGAAACACCATATATTTT. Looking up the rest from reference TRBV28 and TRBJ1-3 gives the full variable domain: DVKVTQSSRYLVKRTGEKVFLECVQDMDHENMFWYRQDPGLGLRLIYFSYDVKMKEKGDIPEGYSVSREKKERFSLILESASTNQTSMYLCASSPSHLGNTIYFGEGSWLTVV.

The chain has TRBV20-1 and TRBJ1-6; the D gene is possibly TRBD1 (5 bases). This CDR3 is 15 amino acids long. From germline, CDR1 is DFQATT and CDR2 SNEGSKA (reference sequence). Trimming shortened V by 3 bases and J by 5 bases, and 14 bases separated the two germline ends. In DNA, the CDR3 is TGCAGTGCTAGGTCTGGTTTGGGGGATAATTCACCCCTCCACTTT. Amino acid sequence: CSARSGLGDNSPLHF.

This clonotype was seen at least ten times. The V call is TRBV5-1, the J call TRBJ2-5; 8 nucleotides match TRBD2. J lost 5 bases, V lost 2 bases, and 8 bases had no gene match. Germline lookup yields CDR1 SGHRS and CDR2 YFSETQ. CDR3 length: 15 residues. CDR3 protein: CASSFVGGAGETQYF. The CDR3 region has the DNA TGCGCCAGCAGCTTCGTCGGGGGGGCCGGGGAGACCCAGTACTTC.

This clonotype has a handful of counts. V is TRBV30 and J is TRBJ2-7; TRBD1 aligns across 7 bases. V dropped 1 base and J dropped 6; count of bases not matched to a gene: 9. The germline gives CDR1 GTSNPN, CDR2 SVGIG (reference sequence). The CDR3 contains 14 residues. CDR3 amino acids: CAWSEGALFTEQYF. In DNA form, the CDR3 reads TGTGCCTGGAGTGAGGGGGCCCTTTTTACCGAGCAGTACTTC.

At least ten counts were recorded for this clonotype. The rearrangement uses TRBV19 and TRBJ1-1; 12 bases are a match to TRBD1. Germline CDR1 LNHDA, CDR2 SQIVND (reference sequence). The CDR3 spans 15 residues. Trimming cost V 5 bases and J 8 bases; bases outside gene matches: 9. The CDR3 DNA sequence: TGTGCCAGTAGTCCCGTGGGACAGGGGGCGAGGGAAGCTTTCTTT. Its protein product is CASSPVGQGAREAFF. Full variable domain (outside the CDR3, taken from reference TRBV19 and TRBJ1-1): DGGITQSPKYLFRKEGQNVTLSCEQNLNHDAMYWYRQDPGQGLRLIYYSQIVNDFQKGDIAEGYSVSREKKESFPLTVTSAQKNPTAFYLCASSPVGQGAREAFFGQGTRLTVV.

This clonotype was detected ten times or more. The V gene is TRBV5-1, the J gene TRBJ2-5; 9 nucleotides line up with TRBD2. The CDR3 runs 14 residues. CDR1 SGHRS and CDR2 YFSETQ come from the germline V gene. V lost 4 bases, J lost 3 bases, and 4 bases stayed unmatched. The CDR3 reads CASSDASGEETQYF. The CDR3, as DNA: TGCGCCAGCAGCGATGCTAGCGGGGAAGAGACCCAGTACTTC.

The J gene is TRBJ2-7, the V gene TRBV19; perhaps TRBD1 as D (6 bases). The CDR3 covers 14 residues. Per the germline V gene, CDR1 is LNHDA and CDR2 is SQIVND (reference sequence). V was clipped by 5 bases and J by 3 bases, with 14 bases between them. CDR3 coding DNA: TGTGCCAGTAGTCCCGGCAGGGGATTCTACGAGCAGTACTTC. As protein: CASSPGRGFYEQYF. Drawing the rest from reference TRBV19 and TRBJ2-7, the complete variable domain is DGGITQSPKYLFRKEGQNVTLSCEQNLNHDAMYWYRQDPGQGLRLIYYSQIVNDFQKGDIAEGYSVSREKKESFPLTVTSAQKNPTAFYLCASSPGRGFYEQYFGPGTRLTVT.

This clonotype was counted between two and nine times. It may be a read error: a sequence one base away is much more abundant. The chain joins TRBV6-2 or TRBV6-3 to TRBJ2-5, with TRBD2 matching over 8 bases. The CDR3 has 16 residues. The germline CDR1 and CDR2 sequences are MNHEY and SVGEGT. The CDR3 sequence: CASSYSSSGSGKTKYF. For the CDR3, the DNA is TGTGCCAGCAGTTACTCGTCCAGCGGGAGTGGCAAGACCAAGTACTTC.

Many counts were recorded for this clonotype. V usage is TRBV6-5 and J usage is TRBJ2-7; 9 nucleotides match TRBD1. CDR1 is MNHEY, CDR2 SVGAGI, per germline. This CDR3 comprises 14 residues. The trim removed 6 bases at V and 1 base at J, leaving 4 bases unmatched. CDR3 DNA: TGTGCCAGCAGCAAGACAGGGGGATCCTACGAGCAGTACTTC. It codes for CASSKTGGSYEQYF.

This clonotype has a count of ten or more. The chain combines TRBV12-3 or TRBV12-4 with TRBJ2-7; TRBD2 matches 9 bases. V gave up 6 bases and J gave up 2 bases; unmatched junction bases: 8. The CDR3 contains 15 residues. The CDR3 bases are TGTGCCAGCAGATATAGCGGGAGAATCGCCTACGAGCAGTACTTC. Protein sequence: CASRYSGRIAYEQYF.

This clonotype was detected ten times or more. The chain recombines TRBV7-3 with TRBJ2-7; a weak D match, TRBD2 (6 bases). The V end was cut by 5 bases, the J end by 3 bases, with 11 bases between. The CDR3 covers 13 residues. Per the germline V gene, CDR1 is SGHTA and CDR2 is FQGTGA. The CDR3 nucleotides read TGTGCCAGCAGCCCGGGGGTATACTACGAGCAGTACTTC. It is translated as CASSPGVYYEQYF.

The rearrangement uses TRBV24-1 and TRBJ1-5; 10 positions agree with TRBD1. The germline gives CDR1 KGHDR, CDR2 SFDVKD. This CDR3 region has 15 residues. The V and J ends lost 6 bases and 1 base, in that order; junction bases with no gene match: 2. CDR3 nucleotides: TGTGCCACCAGTAGGACAGGGGGGAGCAATCAGCCCCAGCATTTT. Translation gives CATSRTGGSNQPQHF.

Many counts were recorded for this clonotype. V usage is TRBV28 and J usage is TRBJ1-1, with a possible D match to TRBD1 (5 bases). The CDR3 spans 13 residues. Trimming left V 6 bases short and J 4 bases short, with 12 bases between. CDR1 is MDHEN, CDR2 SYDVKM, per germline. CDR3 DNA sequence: TGTGCCAGCAGGGGGGAGAGGGGCACTGAAGCTTTCTTT. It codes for CASRGERGTEAFF.

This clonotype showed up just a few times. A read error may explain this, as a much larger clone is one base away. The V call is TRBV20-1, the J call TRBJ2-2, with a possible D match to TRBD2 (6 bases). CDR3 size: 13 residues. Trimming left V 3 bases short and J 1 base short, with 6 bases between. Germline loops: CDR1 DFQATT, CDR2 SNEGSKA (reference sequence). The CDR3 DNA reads TGCAGTGCTAGCGGGGGGAACACCGGGGAGCTGTTTTTT. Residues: CSASGGNTGELFF.

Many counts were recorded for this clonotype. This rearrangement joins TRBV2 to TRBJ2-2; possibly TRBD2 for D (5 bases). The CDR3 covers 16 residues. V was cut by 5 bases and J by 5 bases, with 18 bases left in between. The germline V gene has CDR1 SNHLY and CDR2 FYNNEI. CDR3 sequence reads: CASSLVGELRTGELFF. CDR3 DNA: TGTGCCAGCAGTTTAGTTGGGGAGCTAAGGACCGGGGAGCTGTTTTTT.

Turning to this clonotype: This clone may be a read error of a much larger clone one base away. CDR3 loop: CSARRGSNQPQHF. The CDR3 DNA reads as TGCAGTGCTAGGAGGGGAAGCAATCAGCCCCAGCATTTT. V usage is TRBV20-1 and J usage is TRBJ1-5; D is perhaps TRBD1 (5 bases). The germline V gene has CDR1 DFQATT and CDR2 SNEGSKA (reference sequence). This CDR3 has 13 residues. V was pared by 3 bases and J by 1 base, with 7 bases between.

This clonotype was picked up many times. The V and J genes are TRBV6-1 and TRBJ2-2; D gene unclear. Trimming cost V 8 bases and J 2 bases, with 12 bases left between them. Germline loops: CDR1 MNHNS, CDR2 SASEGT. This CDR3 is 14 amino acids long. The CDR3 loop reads CASQWNRNTGELFF. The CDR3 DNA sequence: TGTGCCAGCCAGTGGAACAGAAACACCGGGGAGCTGTTTTTT.

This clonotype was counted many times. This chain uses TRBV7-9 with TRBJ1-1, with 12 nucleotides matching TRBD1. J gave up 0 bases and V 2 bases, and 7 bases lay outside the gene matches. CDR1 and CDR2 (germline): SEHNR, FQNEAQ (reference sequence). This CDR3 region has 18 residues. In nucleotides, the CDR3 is TGTGCCAGCAGCTTATCGATGTGGGACAGGGGGCTGAACACTGAAGCTTTCTTT. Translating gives CASSLSMWDRGLNTEAFF.

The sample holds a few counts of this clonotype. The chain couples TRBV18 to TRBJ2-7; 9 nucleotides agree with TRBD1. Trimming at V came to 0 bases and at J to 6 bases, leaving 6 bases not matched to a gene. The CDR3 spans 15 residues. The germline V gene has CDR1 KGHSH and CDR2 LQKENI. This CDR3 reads CASSPPSGQGSEQYF. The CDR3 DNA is TGTGCCAGCTCACCACCCAGCGGACAGGGGAGCGAGCAGTACTTC. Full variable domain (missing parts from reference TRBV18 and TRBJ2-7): NAGVMQNPRHLVRRRGQEARLRCSPMKGHSHVYWYRQLPEEGLKFMVYLQKENIIDESGMPKERFSAEFPKEGPSILRIQQVVRGDSAAYFCASSPPSGQGSEQYFGPGTRLTVT.

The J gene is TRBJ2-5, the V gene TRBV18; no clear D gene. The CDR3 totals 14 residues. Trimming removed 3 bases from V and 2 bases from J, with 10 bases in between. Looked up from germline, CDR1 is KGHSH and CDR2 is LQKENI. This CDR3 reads CASSPVAEQETQYF. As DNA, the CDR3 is TGTGCCAGCTCACCTGTGGCAGAACAAGAGACCCAGTACTTC.

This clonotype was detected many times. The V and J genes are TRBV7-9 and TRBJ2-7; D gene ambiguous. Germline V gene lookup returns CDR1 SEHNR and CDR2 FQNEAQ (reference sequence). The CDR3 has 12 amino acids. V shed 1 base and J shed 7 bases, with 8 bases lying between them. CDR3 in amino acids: CASSLVGSEQYF. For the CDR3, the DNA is TGTGCCAGCAGCTTAGTTGGGTCGGAGCAGTACTTC. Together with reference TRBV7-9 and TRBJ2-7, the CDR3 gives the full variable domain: DTGVSQNPRHKITKRGQNVTFRCDPISEHNRLYWYRQTLGQGPEFLTYFQNEAQLEKSRLLSDRFSAERPKGSFSTLEIQRTEQGDSAMYLCASSLVGSEQYFGPGTRLTVT.

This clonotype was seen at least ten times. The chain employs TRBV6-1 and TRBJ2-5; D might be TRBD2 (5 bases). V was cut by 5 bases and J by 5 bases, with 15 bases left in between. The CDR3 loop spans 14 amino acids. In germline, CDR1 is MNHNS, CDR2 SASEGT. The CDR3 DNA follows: TGTGCCAGCAGTAAACAGAGGGCCGACGAGACCCAGTACTTC. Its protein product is CASSKQRADETQYF.

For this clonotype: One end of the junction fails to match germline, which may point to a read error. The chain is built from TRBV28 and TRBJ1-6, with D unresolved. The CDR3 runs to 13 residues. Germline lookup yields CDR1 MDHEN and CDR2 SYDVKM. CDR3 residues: CASSLCLNSPLHF. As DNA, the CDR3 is TGTGCCAGCAGTTTATGTCTGAATTCACCTCTCCACTTT.

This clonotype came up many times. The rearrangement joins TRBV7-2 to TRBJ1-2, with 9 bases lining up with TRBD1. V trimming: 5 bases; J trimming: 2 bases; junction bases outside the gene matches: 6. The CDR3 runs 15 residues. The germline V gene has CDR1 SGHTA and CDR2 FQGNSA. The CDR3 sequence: CASSQYRGQNYGYTF. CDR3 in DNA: TGTGCCAGCAGCCAATACAGGGGGCAGAACTATGGCTACACCTTC.

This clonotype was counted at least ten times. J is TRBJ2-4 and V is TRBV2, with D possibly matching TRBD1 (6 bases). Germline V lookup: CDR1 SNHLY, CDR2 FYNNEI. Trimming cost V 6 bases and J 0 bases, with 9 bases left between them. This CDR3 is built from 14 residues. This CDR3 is CASRHREAKNIQYF. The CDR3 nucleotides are TGTGCCAGCAGGCACAGGGAAGCCAAAAACATTCAGTACTTC.

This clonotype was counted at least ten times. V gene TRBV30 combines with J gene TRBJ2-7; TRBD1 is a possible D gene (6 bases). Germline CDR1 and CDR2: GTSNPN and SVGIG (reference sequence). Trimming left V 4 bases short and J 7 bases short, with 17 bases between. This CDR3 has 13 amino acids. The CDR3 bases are TGTGCCTGGAACAGGGATCTTTTCGATGAGCAGTACTTC. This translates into CAWNRDLFDEQYF.

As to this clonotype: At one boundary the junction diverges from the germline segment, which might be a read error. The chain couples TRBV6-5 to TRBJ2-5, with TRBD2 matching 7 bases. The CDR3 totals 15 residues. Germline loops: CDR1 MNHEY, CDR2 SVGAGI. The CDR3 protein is CASSYSGGGRETQDF. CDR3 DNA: TGTGCCAGCAGTTACTCGGGCGGGGGTCGGGAGACCCAGGACTTC.

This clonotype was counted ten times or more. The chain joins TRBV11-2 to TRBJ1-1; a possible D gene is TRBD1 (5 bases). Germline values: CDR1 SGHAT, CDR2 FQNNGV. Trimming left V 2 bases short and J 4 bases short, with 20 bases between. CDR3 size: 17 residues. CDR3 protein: CASSLLGVLQGGTEAFF. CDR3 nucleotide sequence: TGTGCCAGCAGCTTATTGGGTGTCCTGCAGGGTGGCACTGAAGCTTTCTTT.